The next 12 T cell receptor beta chains were all read from a single sample in a study of T cell repertoires in cytomegalovirus infection. TCRdb redid the calling of the reads with MiXCR, one entry per CDR3 protein. The table includes 150,000 to 200,000 distinct CDR3 sequences, roughly 9.8% detected once. The specimen sequenced was PBMCs. The origin of the receptors is a human donor in good health (CMV status not recorded). Some clones in this sample may be carry-over from other donors' samples.

In this sample, this clonotype turned up many times. V gene TRBV28 combines with J gene TRBJ2-7, with 9 nucleotides matching TRBD2. The CDR3 spans 14 residues. The J segment lost 6 bases and the V segment lost 3 bases, leaving 6 bases of the junction unmatched. Germline V gene lookup returns CDR1 MDHEN and CDR2 SYDVKM. The CDR3 is CASSFAGGVSEQYF. The DNA of the CDR3 is TGTGCCAGCAGTTTCGCGGGAGGGGTCTCCGAGCAGTACTTC.

This clonotype was counted at least ten times. This chain uses TRBV6-5 with TRBJ1-4; 7 bases line up with TRBD1. V trimming: 4 bases; J trimming: 4 bases; junction bases outside the gene matches: 6. The germline V gene has CDR1 MNHEY and CDR2 SVGAGI. The CDR3 covers 15 residues. The CDR3 coding sequence is TGTGCCAGCAGTTCAAGGACAGGCGTTAATGAAAAACTGTTTTTT. Amino acids: CASSSRTGVNEKLFF.

This clonotype has only a few counts. This chain joins TRBV19 and TRBJ2-1; 8 bases map to TRBD1. V dropped 6 bases and J dropped 6; count of bases not matched to a gene: 1. This CDR3 region has 12 residues. The germline V gene has CDR1 LNHDA and CDR2 SQIVND (reference sequence). The CDR3 DNA follows: TGTGCCAGTAGGACAGGGGCCAATGAGCAGTTCTTC. This gives the protein CASRTGANEQFF.

Many counts were recorded for this clonotype. The CDR3, as DNA: TGTGCCAGTAGTGACCGGACTGACTTCACAGATACGCAGTATTTT. The encoded protein is CASSDRTDFTDTQYF. The gene calls are TRBV19 and TRBJ2-3, with TRBD2 as a possible D gene (5 bases). Trimming removed 5 bases at V and 2 bases at J, with 14 bases between. The CDR3 sequence is 15 residues long. Germline CDR1 reads LNHDA; CDR2 reads SQIVND (reference sequence).

This clonotype was seen at least ten times. This sequence joins TRBV28 and TRBJ1-5, with D perhaps TRBD1 (5 bases). The CDR3 is made up of 18 amino acids. V lost 6 bases to trimming and J lost 0 bases, with 21 bases between them. CDR1 is MDHEN, CDR2 SYDVKM, per germline. CDR3 bases: TGTGCCAGCAGCCTGGGGGAGGCCCTTTGGGGTAGCAATCAGCCCCAGCATTTT. It specifies CASSLGEALWGSNQPQHF.

This clonotype was seen once. Given a much more abundant clone one base away, this may be a read error. The CDR3 reads CSADPPADNEQIF. CDR3 nucleotides: TGCAGTGCGGACCCCCCAGCGGATAATGAGCAGATCTTC. The J gene is TRBJ2-1, the V gene TRBV20-1, with D possibly TRBD2 on 5 matching bases. The germline V gene encodes CDR1 DFQATT and CDR2 SNEGSKA (reference sequence). This CDR3 has 13 residues.

The V call is TRBV2, the J call TRBJ1-2; D perhaps matches TRBD1 (5 bases). The germline gives CDR1 SNHLY, CDR2 FYNNEI. V was cut by 8 bases and J by 3 bases, with 13 bases left in between. The CDR3 runs 13 residues. The CDR3 protein is CASRGRRDYGYTF. The CDR3 coding sequence is TGTGCCAGCCGGGGCCGACGGGACTATGGCTACACCTTC.

The chain recombines TRBV12-5 with TRBJ2-2; D unclear. The CDR3 runs to 11 residues. Germline loops: CDR1 LGHNT, CDR2 FRNRAP. Trimming shortened V by 7 bases and J by 2 bases, and 2 bases separated the two germline ends. The CDR3 DNA follows: TGTGCTAGTGCCAACACCGGGGAGCTGTTTTTT. It yields the protein CASANTGELFF.

The chain employs TRBV28 and TRBJ2-1; 15 nucleotides match TRBD2. The CDR3 has 15 residues. The germline V gene encodes CDR1 MDHEN and CDR2 SYDVKM. V shed 7 bases, J shed 9 bases, and the junction held 7 bases outside the gene matches. CDR3: CASTGLAGGVGEQFF. Written as DNA, the CDR3 is TGTGCCAGCACCGGACTAGCGGGGGGGGTTGGTGAGCAGTTCTTC.

This clonotype was observed a few times. The V and J genes are TRBV5-1 and TRBJ2-1; 8 bases match TRBD1. CDR3 size: 15 residues. Germline CDR1 reads SGHRS; CDR2 reads YFSETQ. Unmatched junction bases numbered 8, after V lost 3 bases and J lost 6 bases. The CDR3 loop is CASSWKTGVSNEQFF. Here the CDR3 DNA reads TGCGCCAGCAGCTGGAAGACAGGGGTGAGCAATGAGCAGTTCTTC.

Of note for this clonotype: A read error may explain this, as a much larger clone is one base away. The chain couples TRBV12-5 to TRBJ2-2, with TRBD2 matching 10 bases. The CDR3 loop spans 17 amino acids. The germline V gene encodes CDR1 LGHNT and CDR2 FRNRAP. The CDR3 sequence: CASGLGSAGGPSGKLFF. The CDR3 coding sequence is TGTGCTAGTGGTTTGGGATCAGCGGGAGGGCCGTCCGGGAAGCTGTTTTTT.

This clonotype has a count of ten or more. V gene TRBV6-2 or TRBV6-3 combines with J gene TRBJ2-5, with 8 bases aligning to TRBD2. Germline-derived CDR1 and CDR2 are MNHEY and SVGEGT. The J segment lost 7 bases and the V segment lost 5 bases, leaving 6 bases of the junction unmatched. The length of the CDR3 is 13 residues. DNA of the CDR3: TGTGCCAGCAGTCCCGGGAGGGACGGGACCCAGTACTTC. This codes for CASSPGRDGTQYF.